The rows below give T cell receptor beta chains drawn from one sample of a study of blood T cell repertoires in COVID-19. Profiling relied on immunoSEQ multiplex PCR, and the TCRdb table lists in-frame clones only, not all of them. The data hold 67,000 or so clones, with over 65% observed a single time. The material sequenced was peripheral blood. All receptors come from a woman between 65 and 79 years old with acute or convalescent COVID-19. Each CDR3 is given with its conserved first and last residue.

v_call,cdr3_aa
TRBV19,CASRKDRGEYGYTF
TRBV2,CASSEVRGQPQHF
TRBV18,CASSSAGLAGTRAQYF
TRBV2,CASSETSGRTNTGELFF
TRBV19,CASSAGASGNTIYF
TRBV19,CASTTGGPGTEAFF
TRBV7-8,CASSIVSGGPSTGELFF
TRBV20-1,CSASPDSSRSTDTQYF
TRBV4-3,CASSQDRGAAAGELFF
TRBV28,CASSFRGGSGNTIYF
TRBV1,CTSSQVYGLAVDEQYF